Below are 20 T cell receptor beta chains sequenced from a single sample in a study of beta chain features in type 1 diabetes. Expressed TCRB transcripts were sequenced because the entire RNA isolate underwent reverse transcription. Produced via immunoSEQ multiplex PCR; TCRdb's table is partial and in-frame only. The sample comprises hundreds of thousands of clones, roughly 12% of which are singletons, and about 0.017% rests with the top ten. Sequencing input: naive CD4+ T cells from blood. The source of these receptors is a man aged 18 to 35 in good health.

The rearrangement links TRBV11-3 to TRBJ2-7; no firm D call. The CDR3 contains 13 residues. Germline loops: CDR1 SGHNT, CDR2 YENEEA. Trimming pared 5 bases from V and 0 bases from J, leaving 8 bases between. The CDR3 here is CASSLDTSYEQYF. CDR3 nucleotides: TGTGCCAGCAGCCTTGACACCTCCTACGAGCAGTACTTC.

V usage is TRBV29-1 and J usage is TRBJ2-7, with a weak D call TRBD2 (6 bases). The germline CDR1 and CDR2 sequences are SQVTM and ANQGSEA. The CDR3 is 11 residues long. V was shortened by 7 bases and J by 4 bases, with 11 bases between the two germline ends. The CDR3 sequence is CSGGTPYEQYF. CDR3 coding DNA: TGCAGCGGCGGGACTCCGTACGAGCAGTACTTC.

This clone was observed a few times. V usage is TRBV28 and J usage is TRBJ2-7; the D is unclear. CDR3 length: 12 residues. Trimming shortened V by 10 bases and J by 0 bases, and 10 bases separated the two germline ends. CDR1 is MDHEN, CDR2 SYDVKM, per germline. CDR3 in amino acids: CATQVPSYEQYF. The CDR3 nucleotides read TGTGCCACCCAGGTTCCCTCCTACGAGCAGTACTTC.

The gene calls are TRBV7-3 and TRBJ1-1; D remains unclear. CDR1 and CDR2 from the germline V gene are SGHTA and FQGTGA. V gave up 1 base and J gave up 2 bases, with 5 bases separating them. CDR3 length: 13 amino acids. Here the CDR3 reads CASSLNRNTEAFF. CDR3 DNA: TGTGCCAGCAGCTTAAACAGAAACACTGAAGCTTTCTTT.

This clone was seen a few times. This rearrangement joins TRBV5-1 to TRBJ2-7; a weak D match, TRBD2 (6 bases). Trimming shortened V by 3 bases and J by 4 bases, and 11 bases separated the two germline ends. The V gene's germline CDR1 is SGHRS and CDR2 YFSETQ. CDR3 size: 13 residues. DNA for the CDR3: TGCGCCAGCAGCTCGGAGGGCCAGTACGAGCAGTACTTC. Translation: CASSSEGQYEQYF.

This chain connects TRBV30 to TRBJ1-5; 9 bases fit TRBD1. Germline loops: CDR1 GTSNPN, CDR2 SVGIG (reference sequence). Losses at the gene ends were 0 bases for V and 9 bases for J; bases not matched to a gene: 6. The length of the CDR3 is 14 residues. DNA for the CDR3: TGTGCCTGGAGTGTCGGGGACAGGGTACCGCCCCAGCATTTT. The encoded protein is CAWSVGDRVPPQHF.

This clone occurred a few times. The chain recombines TRBV6-4 with TRBJ1-6, with D possibly TRBD1 on 5 matching bases. This CDR3 contains 13 residues. V was trimmed by 3 bases and J by 10 bases, leaving 10 bases between them. Per germline, CDR1 MRHNA and CDR2 SNTAGT. The CDR3 DNA reads TGTGCCAGCAGTGATACGGGGGACTCACCCCTCCACTTT. The encoded protein is CASSDTGDSPLHF.

Remarks on this clone: This CDR3 is also generated by other DNA sequences in the sample. The genes are TRBV6-5 and TRBJ2-7; 8 nucleotides align to TRBD1. The trim removed 0 bases at V and 4 bases at J, leaving 5 bases unmatched. From germline, CDR1 is MNHEY and CDR2 SVGAGI. This CDR3 is built from 15 residues. The CDR3 sequence: CASSYSRTGRYEQYF. The CDR3 DNA follows: TGTGCCAGCAGTTACTCGAGGACAGGGCGGTACGAGCAGTACTTC.

The genes are TRBV7-9 and TRBJ1-5, with 7 bases lining up with TRBD1. CDR3 length equals 14 residues. J lost 7 bases, V lost 3 bases, and 6 bases had no gene match. Germline V CDR1 and CDR2: SEHNR, FQNEAQ (reference sequence). The CDR3 nucleotides are TGTGCCAGCAGCTTGGGACAGTCAAGCCAGCCCCAGCATTTT. This encodes CASSLGQSSQPQHF.

This clone has more than one count but fewer than ten. The chain employs TRBV7-3 and TRBJ2-1; 7 bases map to TRBD1. CDR3 length equals 14 residues. In germline, CDR1 is SGHTA, CDR2 FQGTGA. V gave up 6 bases and J gave up 4 bases; unmatched junction bases: 6. This chain's CDR3 is CASSTGTAYNEQFF. Written as DNA, the CDR3 is TGTGCCAGCAGTACCGGGACAGCGTACAATGAGCAGTTCTTC.

This clone was counted a few times. J is TRBJ1-2 and V is TRBV28; no firm D call. The germline V gene has CDR1 MDHEN and CDR2 SYDVKM. The CDR3 length is 13 residues. Between the trimmed V and J ends, which lost 8 bases and 2 bases, there was a span of 12 bases. CDR3 protein: CASQTPGNYGYTF. The CDR3 DNA reads as TGTGCCAGCCAAACCCCGGGAAACTATGGCTACACCTTC.

This clone was seen only a few times. In DNA form, the CDR3 reads TGTGCCAGCAGACGGGGACTGACCAATCAGCCCCAGCATTTT. Its translation: CASRRGLTNQPQHF. V and J are TRBV27 and TRBJ1-5, with D possibly being TRBD1 (5 bases). CDR3 length equals 14 residues. Germline CDR1 reads MNHEY; CDR2 reads SMNVEV (reference sequence). The V end was cut by 6 bases, the J end by 3 bases, with 12 bases between.

In this sample, this clone turned up a few times. The chain uses TRBV14 and TRBJ2-7; the match to TRBD1 covers 8 bases. The germline CDR1 and CDR2 sequences are SGHDN and FVKESK. The junction had 7 bases not matched to a gene; V was cut back by 2 bases and J by 4 bases. The CDR3 has 15 residues. Here the CDR3 reads CASSQRQGLLYEQYF. The CDR3 coding sequence is TGTGCCAGCAGCCAACGACAGGGGCTACTATACGAGCAGTACTTC.

The chain combines TRBV4-2 with TRBJ2-7, with 8 bases that match TRBD1. This CDR3 comprises 15 residues. V trimming: 0 bases; J trimming: 2 bases; junction bases outside the gene matches: 3. Germline V CDR1 and CDR2: LGHNA, YNFKEQ. CDR3 sequence (DNA): TGTGCCAGCAGCCAAGACCCGGGACAGGCCTACGAGCAGTACTTC. Its translation: CASSQDPGQAYEQYF.

The chain has TRBV7-2 and TRBJ1-2, with a possible D match to TRBD1 (6 bases). Trimming took 1 base from V and 6 from J, leaving 18 bases between them. Germline V gene data show CDR1 as SGHTA and CDR2 as FQGNSA. The CDR3 totals 16 residues. The CDR3 sequence is CASSLVASGEGNGYTF. The CDR3 DNA reads TGTGCCAGCAGCTTAGTGGCGTCAGGGGAGGGCAATGGCTACACCTTC.

The V and J genes are TRBV30 and TRBJ1-6; TRBD1 matches 10 bases. Germline CDR1 reads GTSNPN; CDR2 reads SVGIG (reference sequence). This CDR3 contains 15 residues. The V gene end was trimmed by 2 bases and the J gene end by 9 bases; junction bases not matched to a gene: 7. The CDR3 loop reads CAWSPGQGRISPLHF. Here the CDR3 DNA reads TGTGCCTGGAGTCCGGGACAGGGGAGAATTTCACCCCTCCACTTT.

The chain combines TRBV18 with TRBJ2-1; D call uncertain. V lost 0 bases and J 8 bases, leaving 8 bases between the germline ends. CDR1 and CDR2 (germline): KGHSH, LQKENI. The length of the CDR3 is 13 residues. The CDR3 coding sequence is TGTGCCAGCTCACCACCTGTTATCGATGAGCAGTTCTTC. Protein product: CASSPPVIDEQFF.

This clone has just a few counts. This rearrangement joins TRBV6-1 to TRBJ1-2; D gene uncertain. Germline V gene data show CDR1 as MNHNS and CDR2 as SASEGT. Trimming took 5 bases from V and 1 from J, leaving 8 bases between them. The CDR3 totals 13 residues. The CDR3 nucleotides read TGTGCCAGCAGTACCGGGAATAACTATGGCTACACCTTC. Protein sequence: CASSTGNNYGYTF.

V is TRBV29-1 and J is TRBJ2-7, with 9 positions matching TRBD1. CDR1 is SQVTM, CDR2 ANQGSEA, per germline. The J segment lost 3 bases and the V segment lost 6 bases, leaving 6 bases of the junction unmatched. The CDR3 totals 13 residues. The DNA of the CDR3 is TGCAGCGTGGGACAGGGAGGCGGCTACGAGCAGTACTTC. The encoded protein is CSVGQGGGYEQYF.

This chain joins TRBV9 and TRBJ2-4; 7 positions agree with TRBD2. CDR1 is SGDLS and CDR2 is YYNGEE in the germline V gene. Losses at the gene ends were 4 bases for V and 2 bases for J; bases not matched to a gene: 6. CDR3 length: 15 residues. CDR3 nucleotide sequence: TGTGCCAGCAGCCCTCGGGACTACACCAAAAACATTCAGTACTTC. Its translation is CASSPRDYTKNIQYF.